The rows below give T cell receptor beta chains drawn from one sample of a study of blood T cell repertoires in COVID-19. The method was immunoSEQ multiplex PCR; TCRdb's version includes in-frame clones alone and lacks a portion of them. The top ten hold roughly 2% of the sample, which has about 160,000 clones, approximately 80% seen once. Material: peripheral blood. These receptors were taken from a man between 65 and 85 years old with acute or convalescent COVID-19. Both conserved end residues are part of each CDR3. Each record gives: D gene, V gene, clone size, J gene, CDR3 protein, CDR3 DNA. D genes are given only for firm matches. The size field is filled for only some rows; it gives once, few, many or a size class.

d_gene: NA; v_gene: TRBV9; abundance: NA; j_gene: TRBJ1-6; CDR3aa: CASSRRVGRVYNSPLHF; CDR3nt: TGTGCCAGCAGCCGTCGGGTGGGCAGGGTTTATAATTCACCCCTCCACTTT
d_gene: NA; v_gene: TRBV10-2; abundance: once; j_gene: TRBJ1-1; CDR3aa: CASSLRQEGTEAFF; CDR3nt: TGCGCCAGCAGTCTCCGCCAGGAAGGCACTGAAGCTTTCTTT
d_gene: TRBD2; v_gene: TRBV11-3; abundance: NA; j_gene: TRBJ2-3; CDR3aa: CASSVGLAVTDTQYF; CDR3nt: TGTGCCAGCAGCGTGGGACTAGCGGTTACAGATACGCAGTATTTT
d_gene: NA; v_gene: TRBV5-1; abundance: NA; j_gene: TRBJ2-2; CDR3aa: CASRVGGDVGELFF; CDR3nt: TGCGCCAGCAGGGTTGGCGGGGATGTCGGGGAGCTGTTTTTT
d_gene: TRBD2; v_gene: TRBV7-2; abundance: NA; j_gene: TRBJ2-7; CDR3aa: CASSSRSAGGHEQYF; CDR3nt: TGTGCCAGCAGCTCGAGATCAGCGGGAGGGCACGAGCAGTACTTC
d_gene: NA; v_gene: TRBV5-1; abundance: NA; j_gene: TRBJ1-4; CDR3aa: CASRVGDEKLFF; CDR3nt: TGCGCCAGCAGGGTAGGGGATGAAAAACTGTTTTTT
d_gene: NA; v_gene: TRBV19; abundance: once; j_gene: TRBJ2-1; CDR3aa: CASNSANEQFF; CDR3nt: TGTGCCAGTAATAGCGCCAATGAGCAGTTCTTC
d_gene: NA; v_gene: TRBV28; abundance: once; j_gene: TRBJ1-1; CDR3aa: CASSFPGDTEAFF; CDR3nt: TGTGCCAGCAGTTTCCCCGGGGACACTGAAGCTTTCTTT
d_gene: TRBD2; v_gene: TRBV12-5; abundance: NA; j_gene: TRBJ2-5; CDR3aa: CASGLVGQSGGPRLTQYF; CDR3nt: TGTGCTAGTGGTTTGGTGGGGCAAAGCGGGGGACCTAGGTTGACCCAGTACTTC
d_gene: TRBD1; v_gene: TRBV6-1; abundance: NA; j_gene: TRBJ2-5; CDR3aa: CASSEYRGTFQETQYF; CDR3nt: TGTGCCAGCAGTGAATACAGGGGGACTTTCCAAGAGACCCAGTACTTC
d_gene: NA; v_gene: TRBV6-5; abundance: NA; j_gene: TRBJ2-1; CDR3aa: CASSYYRGSSYNEQFF; CDR3nt: TGTGCCAGCAGTTATTATCGCGGTAGCTCCTACAATGAGCAGTTCTTC
d_gene: NA; v_gene: TRBV13; abundance: NA; j_gene: TRBJ2-5; CDR3aa: CASSRDKQETQYF; CDR3nt: TGTGCCAGCAGCCGGGACAAACAAGAGACCCAGTACTTC
d_gene: TRBD1; v_gene: TRBV29-1; abundance: NA; j_gene: TRBJ2-2; CDR3aa: CSAGQGNTGELFF; CDR3nt: TGCAGCGCCGGACAGGGGAACACCGGGGAGCTGTTTTTT
d_gene: NA; v_gene: TRBV25-1; abundance: NA; j_gene: TRBJ2-1; CDR3aa: CASKASVTGEQFF; CDR3nt: TGTGCCAGCAAGGCTAGCGTTACAGGTGAGCAGTTCTTC
d_gene: NA; v_gene: TRBV11-2; abundance: NA; j_gene: TRBJ1-5; CDR3aa: CASSLGPNQPQHF; CDR3nt: TGTGCCAGCAGCTTGGGCCCTAATCAGCCCCAGCATTTT
d_gene: NA; v_gene: TRBV5-1; abundance: NA; j_gene: TRBJ2-2; CDR3aa: CASSLGTSLTGELFF; CDR3nt: TGCGCCAGCAGCTTGGGGACTTCTCTTACCGGGGAGCTGTTTTTT
d_gene: NA; v_gene: TRBV19; abundance: NA; j_gene: TRBJ1-1; CDR3aa: CASRRAGVTEAFF; CDR3nt: TGTGCCAGTAGGAGGGCAGGGGTCACTGAAGCTTTCTTT
d_gene: NA; v_gene: TRBV7-2; abundance: NA; j_gene: TRBJ1-5; CDR3aa: CASSLTGGSNQPQHF; CDR3nt: TGTGCCAGCAGCTTGACGGGAGGCTCAAATCAGCCCCAGCATTTT
d_gene: NA; v_gene: TRBV18; abundance: once; j_gene: TRBJ1-2; CDR3aa: CASSLRTASANYGYTF; CDR3nt: TGTGCCAGCTCACTTCGGACAGCATCAGCTAACTATGGCTACACCTTC
d_gene: NA; v_gene: TRBV20-1; abundance: NA; j_gene: TRBJ2-7; CDR3aa: CSAPVAYEQYF; CDR3nt: TGCAGTGCCCCCGTTGCCTACGAGCAGTACTTC
d_gene: NA; v_gene: TRBV19; abundance: NA; j_gene: TRBJ2-3; CDR3aa: CASSPDQGYTQYF; CDR3nt: TGTGCCAGTAGTCCCGACCAGGGATATACGCAGTATTTT
d_gene: NA; v_gene: TRBV7-2; abundance: NA; j_gene: TRBJ1-1; CDR3aa: CASSSHRDTEAFF; CDR3nt: TGTGCCAGCAGCTCGCACCGGGACACTGAAGCTTTCTTT